The clone carrying this TCR beta chain was counted only a few times. Its specificity is not known. The sample belongs to a study of T cells in Graves' hyperthyroidism and ophthalmopathy. Whole-study results and caveats: Stable hyperthyroidism was told apart from ophthalmopathy by a model built on 13 V-J features. In blood, most of the thyroid clonotypes expanded above 0.001 were also present.

Template material for amplifying TCR beta CDR3 regions consisted of RNA transcripts. Initially, a first-round RT-PCR of the TCR CDR3 employed the HTBI primer set. TCRdb re-called the multiplex PCR reads through MiXCR, storing one row per CDR3 protein. The sample lists about 560,000 distinct CDR3 sequences; roughly 46% were seen once. Lactation, pregnancy, other autoimmune disease or uncontrolled infection led to exclusion of patients. The CDR3 length is 16 residues. Trimming stripped 3 bases from V and 7 bases from J, with 20 bases between. CDR1 and CDR2 from the germline V gene are KGHDR and SFDVKD. This sequence joins TRBV24-1 and TRBJ2-5; D possibly matches TRBD1 or TRBD2 (5 bases each). This TCR derives from a woman aged 18-29 years with Graves' hyperthyroidism. Input material: peripheral blood or thyroid tissue (not recorded which). The CDR3 coding sequence is TGTGCCACCAGTGATAATTCGGGGCTCAACAGGCGGACCCAGTACTTC. It codes for CATSDNSGLNRRTQYF.